This T cell receptor beta chain derives from a study of technical replicates of blood from four donors. This clone was seen a single time. Libraries were prepared by immunoSEQ multiplex PCR; TCRdb keeps only in-frame clonotypes and omits some of them. In the table there are about 84,000 clones, roughly 97% of which are singletons. From germline, CDR1 is SGHTA and CDR2 FQGNSA. Trimming removed 0 bases at V and 1 base at J, with 7 bases between. This CDR3 spans 15 amino acids. This chain joins TRBV7-2 and TRBJ2-1, with D maybe TRBD2 (5 bases). This receptor was taken from a human donor in good health. Source material: T cells isolated from PBMCs. The CDR3 reads CASSLAVASYNEQFF. CDR3 DNA: TGTGCCAGCAGCTTAGCCGTAGCGTCCTACAATGAGCAGTTCTTC.